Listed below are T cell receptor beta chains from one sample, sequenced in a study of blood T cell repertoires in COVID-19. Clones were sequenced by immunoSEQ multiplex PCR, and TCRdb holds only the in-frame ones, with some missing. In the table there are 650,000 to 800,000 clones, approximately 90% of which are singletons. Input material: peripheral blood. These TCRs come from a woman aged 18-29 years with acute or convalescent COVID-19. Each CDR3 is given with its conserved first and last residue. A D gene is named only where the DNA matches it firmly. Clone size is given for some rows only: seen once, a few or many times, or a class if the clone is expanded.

TGTGCCAGTAGTATGGACAGCGCCGTGCGTGGCTACACCTTC CASSMDSAVRGYTF few - TRBJ1-2 TRBV19
TGTGCCAGCAGCTCACGGGACAGGGGCCACGAGCAGTACTTC CASSSRDRGHEQYF - TRBD1 TRBJ2-7 TRBV5-4
TGTGCCAGCAGGCTAGTGGGGAGGCAGTTCTTC CASRLVGRQFF once - TRBJ2-1 TRBV2
TGCGCCAGCAGCCCGCCGGGGACCGGGGAGCTGTTTTTT CASSPPGTGELFF - - TRBJ2-2 TRBV5-1
TGTGCCAGCAGTTACCCCAGGGACAGTGAGGACTATGGCTACACCTTC CASSYPRDSEDYGYTF - TRBD1 TRBJ1-2 TRBV6-6
TGTGCCGCATGTGCGATAAGCAATCAGCCCCAGCATTTT CAACAISNQPQHF few - TRBJ1-5 TRBV6-6
TGTGCCAGCAGCGCAGGGAGGGGCTCCACTGAAGCTTTCTTT CASSAGRGSTEAFF - - TRBJ1-1 TRBV5-4
TGTGCCAGCAGTTACTTACAGGGGTATGGCTACACCTTC CASSYLQGYGYTF few TRBD1 TRBJ1-2 TRBV6-5
TGTGCCACCAGTGATTTTGGGGGGGGGACCGCCTCCTACAATGAGCAGTTCTTC CATSDFGGGTASYNEQFF - TRBD2 TRBJ2-1 TRBV24-1
TGTGCCAGTACAGGAGGGGGCCTTTACGAGCAGTACTTC CASTGGGLYEQYF - - TRBJ2-7 TRBV19
TGTGCCAGCAGCTTGGCAGGGAATCGTGCCGGGGAGCTGTTTTTT CASSLAGNRAGELFF - - TRBJ2-2 TRBV7-9
TGCGCCAGCAGCCAAGAGGGCGCGGGAATGGCCGAAACCATATATTTT CASSQEGAGMAETIYF - - TRBJ1-3 TRBV4-1
TGTGCCAGCAGCGAATACAGGGGTCAGCCCCAGCATTTT CASSEYRGQPQHF - TRBD1 TRBJ1-5 TRBV7-3
TGTGCCAGCAGTCGGGACAGTCACTTACAGGGCTACACCTTC CASSRDSHLQGYTF - TRBD1 TRBJ1-2 TRBV2